One sample yielded the 19 T cell receptor beta chains listed below, sequenced in a study of cytomegalovirus exposure and HLA in healthy donors. The PCR was carried out with 60 Vbeta primers and 13 Jbeta primers. Data came from immunoSEQ multiplex PCR; TCRdb stores just in-frame clones and leaves some out. This table has approximately 74,000 clones, just under 80% appearing once. Source material: PBMCs. The receptors were gathered from a man aged 35 to 55 in good health and CMV-seronegative.

The chain joins TRBV19 to TRBJ1-1; the D is unclear. Trimming pared 5 bases from V and 10 bases from J, leaving 11 bases between. Germline CDR1 and CDR2: LNHDA and SQIVND (reference sequence). The CDR3 is made up of 11 amino acids. The CDR3 spells CASSPTEGAFF. The DNA of the CDR3 is TGTGCCAGTAGTCCGACCGAGGGAGCTTTCTTT.

J is TRBJ1-1 and V is TRBV28; 10 positions agree with TRBD1. Losses at the gene ends were 6 bases for V and 11 bases for J; bases not matched to a gene: 18. CDR3 length equals 16 residues. The germline V gene has CDR1 MDHEN and CDR2 SYDVKM. CDR3 loop: CASRLTGTGARLRAFF. As DNA, the CDR3 is TGTGCCAGCAGGTTAACCGGGACAGGGGCGAGGTTGAGGGCTTTCTTT.

This clone occurred a few times. The V call is TRBV10-3, the J call TRBJ1-1, with 12 bases identical to TRBD1. The CDR3 consists of 14 residues. Per germline, CDR1 ENHRY and CDR2 SYGVKD. V shed 6 bases, J shed 6 bases, and the junction held 5 bases outside the gene matches. CDR3 amino acids: CAISRDRGLPEAFF. The CDR3 DNA sequence: TGTGCCATCAGCCGGGACAGGGGGCTGCCTGAAGCTTTCTTT.

This chain connects TRBV14 to TRBJ1-2, with D possibly being TRBD1 (5 bases). This CDR3 is 15 amino acids long. Germline values: CDR1 SGHDN, CDR2 FVKESK. V shed 1 base and J shed 3 bases, with 12 bases lying between them. The CDR3 spells CASSQGGLLYYGYTF. The DNA for the CDR3 is TGTGCCAGCAGCCAAGGGGGCCTTCTTTACTATGGCTACACCTTC.

In this sample, this clone turned up a few times. CDR3 DNA: TGTGCCAGCAGCTTAATTAAATCGGGTGAAGCTTTCTTT. Its protein is CASSLIKSGEAFF. The chain uses TRBV7-3 and TRBJ1-1; D unclear. V lost 1 base to trimming and J lost 7 bases, with 10 bases between them. The CDR3 extends over 13 amino acids. CDR1 is SGHTA, CDR2 FQGTGA, per germline. The whole variable domain, remainder taken from reference TRBV7-3 and TRBJ1-1, is GAGVSQTPSNKVTEKGKYVELRCDPISGHTALYWYRQSLGQGPEFLIYFQGTGAADDSGLPNDRFFAVRPEGSVSTLKIQRTERGDSAVYLCASSLIKSGEAFFGQGTRLTVV.

This clone was observed a few times. The chain is built from TRBV4-1 and TRBJ2-7; a possible D gene is TRBD2 (5 bases). The CDR3 length is 18 residues. Germline V gene lookup returns CDR1 MGHRA and CDR2 YSYEKL. The ends were cut back, 0 bases at V and 2 bases at J, with 20 bases in the middle. In DNA form, the CDR3 reads TGCGCCAGCAGCCAAGAGGTTGTTAGGGCACACGGGACCTACGAGCAGTACTTC. Translation: CASSQEVVRAHGTYEQYF.

The chain employs TRBV5-6 and TRBJ2-1, with D tentatively TRBD2 (6 bases). CDR3 size: 15 residues. Germline V gene sequence: CDR1 SGHDT, CDR2 YYEEEE. Trimming removed 4 bases at V and 9 bases at J, with 20 bases between. The CDR3, as DNA: TGTGCCAGCAGCCTTGACGGTCGGCCAGCGGGTGAGCAGTTCTTC. Amino acids: CASSLDGRPAGEQFF.

This clone was seen once. V usage is TRBV7-2 and J usage is TRBJ2-1; TRBD1 might be the D (5 bases). Per germline, CDR1 SGHTA and CDR2 FQGNSA. Trimming took 1 base from V and 5 from J, leaving 9 bases between them. CDR3 length: 14 residues. The CDR3 sequence: CASSLGVDNNEQFF. Here the CDR3 DNA reads TGTGCCAGCAGCTTAGGGGTGGACAACAATGAGCAGTTCTTC.

The V call is TRBV7-2, the J call TRBJ1-1, with TRBD1 as a possible D gene (5 bases). This CDR3 spans 15 amino acids. CDR1 is SGHTA and CDR2 is FQGNSA in the germline V gene. With 8 bases removed from V and 0 bases from J, the gap between germline ends came to 16 bases. The CDR3 protein is CASGGLGGMNTEAFF. CDR3 DNA sequence: TGTGCCAGCGGGGGATTGGGGGGAATGAACACTGAAGCTTTCTTT.

This chain links TRBV10-3 with TRBJ1-1; 7 nucleotides agree with TRBD1. This CDR3 contains 15 residues. V dropped 10 bases and J dropped 1; count of bases not matched to a gene: 12. Germline CDR1 is ENHRY and CDR2 is SYGVKD. The DNA for the CDR3 is TGTGCCACCCGGCCCCCGACAGGGCAGAACACTGAAGCTTTCTTT. This translates into CATRPPTGQNTEAFF.

In DNA, the CDR3 is TGTGCCAGCAGTCCGCCATTAGAGATCGGGGAGCTGTTTTTT. Residues: CASSPPLEIGELFF. This rearrangement joins TRBV28 to TRBJ2-2, with D unresolved. Germline V lookup: CDR1 MDHEN, CDR2 SYDVKM. Trimming took off 5 bases at V and 7 bases at J, with 14 bases between the two ends. This CDR3 has 14 amino acids.

The chain uses TRBV5-1 and TRBJ2-5; D is perhaps TRBD2 (6 bases). Germline loops: CDR1 SGHRS, CDR2 YFSETQ. The V and J ends lost 3 bases and 2 bases respectively, with 11 bases between them. This CDR3 has 14 residues. The CDR3 DNA reads as TGCGCCAGCAGCTCAGTTGGGACTCAAGAGACCCAGTACTTC. Its translation is CASSSVGTQETQYF.

The J gene is TRBJ2-7, the V gene TRBV11-2; D is perhaps TRBD2 (5 bases). Per germline, CDR1 SGHAT and CDR2 FQNNGV. The CDR3 extends over 15 amino acids. V was clipped by 1 base and J by 2 bases, with 12 bases between them. The CDR3 protein is CASSLGVGSPYEQYF. Written as DNA, the CDR3 is TGTGCCAGCAGCTTAGGAGTTGGGAGTCCCTACGAGCAGTACTTC.

The gene calls are TRBV18 and TRBJ2-7; a weak D match, TRBD1 (6 bases). The CDR3 contains 14 residues. Trimming pared 3 bases from V and 6 bases from J, leaving 15 bases between. The V gene's germline CDR1 is KGHSH and CDR2 LQKENI. Here the CDR3 DNA reads TGTGCCAGCTCACCGCACAGGGACAAAAGCGAGCAGTACTTC. It translates to CASSPHRDKSEQYF.

The chain uses TRBV5-4 and TRBJ1-2, with 11 bases aligning to TRBD1. This CDR3 is 14 amino acids long. The ends lost 4 bases at V and 8 bases at J; junction bases unmatched: 7. Germline V lookup: CDR1 SGHNT, CDR2 YYREEE (reference sequence). CDR3 nucleotides: TGTGCCAGCAGCATCTTCGGGACAGGGGGAGGCTACACCTTC. Translation gives CASSIFGTGGGYTF. Supplemented by reference TRBV5-4 and TRBJ1-2, the full variable domain reads ETGVTQSPTHLIKTRGQQVTLRCSSQSGHNTVSWYQQALGQGPQFIFQYYREEENGRGNFPPRFSGLQFPNYSSELNVNALELDDSALYLCASSIFGTGGGYTFGSGTRLTVV.

V gene TRBV7-2 combines with J gene TRBJ1-1; 9 nucleotides agree with TRBD1. V was pared by 1 base and J by 6 bases, with 15 bases of the junction left unmatched. Germline V gene data show CDR1 as SGHTA and CDR2 as FQGNSA. CDR3 length equals 18 residues. CDR3 coding DNA: TGTGCCAGCAGCTTAGACCCCAACCGACAGGGGGGTTACTCTGAAGCTTTCTTT. This codes for CASSLDPNRQGGYSEAFF. Combining the CDR3 with reference TRBV7-2 and TRBJ1-1 gives the whole variable domain GAGVSQSPSNKVTEKGKDVELRCDPISGHTALYWYRQSLGQGLEFLIYFQGNSAPDKSGLPSDRFSAERTGGSVSTLTIQRTQQEDSAVYLCASSLDPNRQGGYSEAFFGQGTRLTVV.

This clone has a single count. The J gene is TRBJ2-2, the V gene TRBV5-1, with 8 bases identical to TRBD1. Germline V gives CDR1 SGHRS, CDR2 YFSETQ. The CDR3 sequence is 17 residues long. The V and J ends lost 0 bases and 7 bases, in that order; junction bases with no gene match: 11. The CDR3 here is CASSLVASRGQGGELFF. In DNA form, the CDR3 reads TGCGCCAGCAGCTTGGTGGCCTCCAGGGGGCAAGGCGGGGAGCTGTTTTTT.

In this sample, this clone turned up a few times. V is TRBV7-8 and J is TRBJ2-5; 12 bases align to TRBD2. Trimming took 7 bases from V and 5 from J; bases not matched to a gene: 8. The CDR3 sequence is 15 residues long. Germline CDR1 SGHVS, CDR2 FQNEAQ. In DNA, the CDR3 is TGTGCCAGCACCGAAGTGGGACTAGCGGGCGAGACCCAGTACTTC. It specifies CASTEVGLAGETQYF.

V usage is TRBV28 and J usage is TRBJ2-1, with D possibly TRBD2 on 5 matching bases. The CDR3 consists of 15 residues. Trimming removed 3 bases at V and 7 bases at J, with 16 bases between. CDR1 MDHEN and CDR2 SYDVKM come from the germline V gene. The CDR3 spells CASSLARSLANEQFF. The CDR3 region has the DNA TGTGCCAGCAGTTTGGCTAGGTCCCTAGCTAATGAGCAGTTCTTC. The full variable domain, its missing parts supplied by reference TRBV28 and TRBJ2-1, is DVKVTQSSRYLVKRTGEKVFLECVQDMDHENMFWYRQDPGLGLRLIYFSYDVKMKEKGDIPEGYSVSREKKERFSLILESASTNQTSMYLCASSLARSLANEQFFGPGTRLTVL.